Listed here are 31 T cell receptor beta chains from one sample, sequenced in a study of cytomegalovirus exposure and HLA in healthy donors. Amplification used 60 Vbeta primers and 13 Jbeta primers. Produced via immunoSEQ multiplex PCR; TCRdb's table is partial and in-frame only. The sample lists more than 55,000 clones, roughly four fifths occurring once. Sequences were obtained from PBMCs. These receptors all come from a young man in good health and CMV-seronegative.

The V and J genes are TRBV5-4 and TRBJ2-1, with D perhaps matching TRBD1 (6 bases). Trimming removed 1 base at V and 6 bases at J, with 11 bases between. Germline V lookup: CDR1 SGHNT, CDR2 YYREEE (reference sequence). CDR3 size: 14 residues. Here the CDR3 DNA reads TGTGCCAGCAGCTTGTCTGGGGGCGGCAATGAGCAGTTCTTC. Amino acid sequence: CASSLSGGGNEQFF. Looking up the rest from reference TRBV5-4 and TRBJ2-1 gives the full variable domain: ETGVTQSPTHLIKTRGQQVTLRCSSQSGHNTVSWYQQALGQGPQFIFQYYREEENGRGNFPPRFSGLQFPNYSSELNVNALELDDSALYLCASSLSGGGNEQFFGPGTRLTVL.

Here the CDR3 DNA reads TGTGCCAGCAGTTACCAGCGCCTAGAGGTGGATGAAGCTTTCTTT. It codes for CASSYQRLEVDEAFF. This chain connects TRBV6-5 to TRBJ1-1; D uncertain. Germline V lookup: CDR1 MNHEY, CDR2 SVGAGI. The CDR3 is 15 amino acids. Trimming pared 2 bases from V and 7 bases from J, leaving 17 bases between.

The rearrangement links TRBV5-1 to TRBJ2-5, with 9 bases fitting TRBD1. The CDR3 extends over 17 amino acids. Germline V gives CDR1 SGHRS, CDR2 YFSETQ. The V and J ends lost 4 bases and 2 bases, in that order; junction bases with no gene match: 12. CDR3 in amino acids: CASSPGQGPSGQETQYF. The CDR3 DNA follows: TGCGCCAGCAGCCCCGGACAGGGGCCCAGTGGGCAAGAGACCCAGTACTTC.

The gene calls are TRBV9 and TRBJ2-1; TRBD2 is a possible D gene (5 bases). There are 17 residues in the CDR3. Per germline, CDR1 SGDLS and CDR2 YYNGEE. V lost 0 bases, J lost 3 bases, and 16 bases lay in between. The CDR3 loop reads CASSVVGGSNSYNEQFF. The CDR3 DNA follows: TGTGCCAGCAGCGTAGTCGGTGGGAGTAATAGCTACAATGAGCAGTTCTTC.

The CDR3 DNA sequence: TGTGCTAGTGGTTTGGTACAGACCTCTGGGGCCAACGTCCTGACTTTC. This codes for CASGLVQTSGANVLTF. This chain uses TRBV12-5 with TRBJ2-6; D gene uncertain. The CDR3 has 16 amino acids. V was trimmed by 0 bases and J by 0 bases, leaving 6 bases between them. Germline V CDR1 and CDR2: LGHNT, FRNRAP.

V gene TRBV5-1 combines with J gene TRBJ2-1; the match to TRBD2 covers 7 bases. Germline assignment: CDR1 SGHRS and CDR2 YFSETQ. The V gene end was trimmed by 2 bases and the J gene end by 4 bases; junction bases not matched to a gene: 6. CDR3 size: 15 residues. The CDR3 region has the DNA TGCGCCAGCAGCTTTGCGGCTAGCGGATACAATGAGCAGTTCTTC. It encodes CASSFAASGYNEQFF.

This chain connects TRBV2 to TRBJ2-3; 9 nucleotides match TRBD2. The CDR3 extends over 15 amino acids. The junction had 4 bases not matched to a gene; V was cut back by 5 bases and J by 1 base. Germline lookup yields CDR1 SNHLY and CDR2 FYNNEI. The CDR3 DNA follows: TGTGCCAGCAGTCCGACTAGCGGCGGCACAGATACGCAGTATTTT. This encodes CASSPTSGGTDTQYF.

The chain links TRBV6-6 to TRBJ2-5, with TRBD1 matching 9 bases. CDR3 length: 14 amino acids. Germline loops: CDR1 MNHNY, CDR2 SVGAGI (reference sequence). Germline trimming cut 5 bases from V and 4 bases from J; bases unmatched to any gene: 5. For the CDR3, the DNA is TGTGCCAGCAGTCTCCGGGGACAGGGAGAGACCCAGTACTTC. It specifies CASSLRGQGETQYF.

The chain carries TRBV19 and TRBJ1-1, with D possibly TRBD1 on 6 matching bases. Looked up from germline, CDR1 is LNHDA and CDR2 is SQIVND (reference sequence). The CDR3 is 14 amino acids. V lost 7 bases to trimming and J lost 1 base, with 13 bases between them. For the CDR3, the DNA is TGTGCCAGTACCCCGGGACACGCGAACACTGAAGCTTTCTTT. It specifies CASTPGHANTEAFF.

The chain recombines TRBV11-2 with TRBJ2-7; the D gene is possibly TRBD1 (6 bases). Trimming removed 0 bases at V and 4 bases at J, with 16 bases between. This CDR3 is 16 amino acids long. CDR1 and CDR2 from the germline V gene are SGHAT and FQNNGV. CDR3 nucleotides: TGTGCCAGCAGCTTAGAGTTAGGGCAGGGGTTATACGAGCAGTACTTC. Protein product: CASSLELGQGLYEQYF.

The rearrangement links TRBV9 to TRBJ2-7, with 7 nucleotides matching TRBD1. The germline V gene has CDR1 SGDLS and CDR2 YYNGEE. The CDR3 consists of 20 residues. Trimming took 0 bases from V and 3 from J; bases not matched to a gene: 21. This CDR3 reads CASSVGRSETGYPLNYEQYF. The CDR3 coding sequence is TGTGCCAGCAGCGTAGGCCGGAGTGAGACAGGGTACCCTCTCAACTACGAGCAGTACTTC.

The chain combines TRBV7-6 with TRBJ2-5; D perhaps matches TRBD2 (6 bases). Trimming took 5 bases from V and 7 from J, leaving 20 bases between them. Germline V lookup: CDR1 SGHVS, CDR2 FNYEAQ. The CDR3 extends over 15 amino acids. DNA of the CDR3: TGTGCCAGCAGCCAGCGATGGGACTCACGGGTGACCCAGTACTTC. The encoded protein is CASSQRWDSRVTQYF.

The chain has TRBV5-1 and TRBJ2-7, with 12 positions matching TRBD2. The CDR3 is 16 residues long. CDR1 and CDR2 (germline): SGHRS, YFSETQ. Trimming took 4 bases from V and 1 from J; bases not matched to a gene: 6. CDR3 residues: CASSPLAGGMSYEQYF. CDR3 DNA sequence: TGCGCCAGCAGCCCCCTAGCGGGAGGGATGTCCTACGAGCAGTACTTC.

Worth noting for this clone: The junction differs from germline at one of its ends, possibly a read error. The rearrangement uses TRBV7-9 and TRBJ2-1; TRBD1 agrees at 8 bases. Looked up from germline, CDR1 is SEHNR and CDR2 is FQNEAQ (reference sequence). This CDR3 has 16 amino acids. CDR3 in DNA: TGTTCCAGCAGCCGAAGTGGACAGGGCCGGGGGAATGAGCAGTTCTTC. Translation: CSSSRSGQGRGNEQFF.

The chain employs TRBV18 and TRBJ1-6, with a weak D call TRBD1 (5 bases). Germline values: CDR1 KGHSH, CDR2 LQKENI. The CDR3 is 15 residues long. V lost 0 bases and J lost 9, with 12 bases in between. CDR3: CASSPPGGTASPLHF. The CDR3 nucleotides read TGTGCCAGCTCACCACCAGGAGGGACTGCTTCACCCCTCCACTTT. Drawing the rest from reference TRBV18 and TRBJ1-6, the complete variable domain is NAGVMQNPRHLVRRRGQEARLRCSPMKGHSHVYWYRQLPEEGLKFMVYLQKENIIDESGMPKERFSAEFPKEGPSILRIQQVVRGDSAAYFCASSPPGGTASPLHFGNGTRLTVT.

The V gene is TRBV7-2, the J gene TRBJ1-2, with D possibly being TRBD1 (5 bases). The CDR3 has 13 amino acids. Germline lookup yields CDR1 SGHTA and CDR2 FQGNSA. Trimming cost V 5 bases and J 2 bases, with 9 bases left between them. The CDR3 DNA reads TGTGCCAGCAGCCGCACAGGCAACTATGGCTACACCTTC. Encoded protein: CASSRTGNYGYTF.

V gene TRBV4-1 combines with J gene TRBJ2-1, with 8 bases matching TRBD2. Germline V gene lookup returns CDR1 MGHRA and CDR2 YSYEKL. The CDR3 consists of 15 residues. Trimming removed 1 base from V and 7 bases from J; junction bases left unmatched: 6. The CDR3 is CASSQVRTSRNEQFF. CDR3 coding DNA: TGCGCCAGCAGCCAAGTGAGGACTAGCAGGAATGAGCAGTTCTTC.

This chain connects TRBV7-6 to TRBJ2-7; maybe TRBD1 (6 bases). Germline-derived CDR1 and CDR2 are SGHVS and FNYEAQ. The CDR3 totals 15 residues. The V end lost 5 bases, the J end lost 6 bases, and 20 bases lay between the germline ends. This chain's CDR3 is CASSPEGVEDGEQYF. CDR3 bases: TGTGCCAGCAGCCCCGAGGGGGTGGAGGACGGCGAGCAGTACTTC.

This chain connects TRBV7-9 to TRBJ2-2; 11 bases line up with TRBD1. CDR1 and CDR2 (germline): SEHNR, FQNEAQ (reference sequence). This CDR3 is built from 17 residues. The J segment lost 3 bases and the V segment lost 5 bases, leaving 8 bases of the junction unmatched. The DNA of the CDR3 is TGTGCCAGCAGCACTAAGGGGACAGGGGGAGACACCGGGGAGCTGTTTTTT. Its translation is CASSTKGTGGDTGELFF.

V is TRBV9 and J is TRBJ2-1, with D possibly being TRBD2 (7 bases). Germline loops: CDR1 SGDLS, CDR2 YYNGEE. This CDR3 is built from 16 residues. V was clipped by 4 bases and J by 5 bases, with 19 bases between them. This CDR3 reads CASSQMGGGIDNEQFF. CDR3 bases: TGTGCCAGCAGCCAGATGGGAGGGGGTATTGACAATGAGCAGTTCTTC.

Written as DNA, the CDR3 is TGTGCCAGTAGTACCCCGGGACTAGCGGGGGGGAATGAGCAGTTCTTC. Residues: CASSTPGLAGGNEQFF. The chain has TRBV19 and TRBJ2-1, with 16 bases lining up with TRBD2. Germline CDR1 reads LNHDA; CDR2 reads SQIVND (reference sequence). Unmatched junction bases numbered 4, after V lost 4 bases and J lost 7 bases. The length of the CDR3 is 16 residues.

V and J are TRBV29-1 and TRBJ1-5, with 9 bases aligning to TRBD1. Trimming removed 6 bases from V and 3 bases from J; junction bases left unmatched: 3. CDR1 is SQVTM, CDR2 ANQGSEA, per germline. The CDR3 covers 13 residues. The CDR3 region is CSVGQGDNQPQHF. For the CDR3, the DNA is TGCAGCGTGGGACAGGGCGACAATCAGCCCCAGCATTTT.

This CDR3 is CASSQRTAARETQYF. The CDR3 DNA sequence: TGTGCCAGCAGCCAAAGGACTGCGGCGAGGGAGACCCAGTACTTC. This sequence joins TRBV5-4 and TRBJ2-5, with D possibly being TRBD2 (5 bases). The ends were cut back, 4 bases at V and 5 bases at J, with 18 bases in the middle. The CDR3 runs 15 residues. Germline V gene lookup returns CDR1 SGHNT and CDR2 YYREEE (reference sequence).

This clone appeared a single time. The rearrangement uses TRBV27 and TRBJ2-3; the match to TRBD2 covers 7 bases. After removal of 6 bases from V and 11 bases from J, the junction contained 5 bases not matched to a gene. The CDR3 sequence is 11 residues long. Germline assignment: CDR1 MNHEY and CDR2 SMNVEV (reference sequence). CDR3 residues: CASSQGLKQYF. In nucleotides, the CDR3 is TGTGCCAGCAGCCAGGGACTAAAGCAGTATTTT.

The chain is built from TRBV5-4 and TRBJ1-2; D is unresolved. The germline CDR1 and CDR2 sequences are SGHNT and YYREEE (reference sequence). There are 15 residues in the CDR3. Trimming left V 0 bases short and J 0 bases short, with 9 bases between. The CDR3 loop is CASSLGSESNYGYTF. CDR3 bases: TGTGCCAGCAGCTTGGGTTCGGAGTCTAACTATGGCTACACCTTC.

This clone was detected a few times. V gene TRBV6-5 combines with J gene TRBJ2-3; D is possibly TRBD2 (6 bases). Germline V CDR1 and CDR2: MNHEY, SVGAGI. V shed 5 bases and J shed 3 bases, with 12 bases lying between them. CDR3 length: 14 residues. In DNA form, the CDR3 reads TGTGCCAGCAGTCCCCGGGAGTATACAGATACGCAGTATTTT. Residues: CASSPREYTDTQYF.

This chain connects TRBV10-3 to TRBJ2-7, with 7 bases matching TRBD1. This CDR3 has 14 residues. Germline V gene lookup returns CDR1 ENHRY and CDR2 SYGVKD. V gave up 2 bases and J gave up 3 bases; unmatched junction bases: 4. This CDR3 reads CAISEDRDNYEQYF. CDR3 DNA: TGTGCCATCAGTGAGGACAGGGACAACTACGAGCAGTACTTC.

The J gene is TRBJ2-6, the V gene TRBV4-2, with 9 bases fitting TRBD1. Trimming removed 0 bases from V and 0 bases from J; junction bases left unmatched: 3. The CDR3 is 18 residues long. Germline V gene lookup returns CDR1 LGHNA and CDR2 YNFKEQ. The CDR3 bases are TGTGCCAGCAGCCAAGAGGGACAGGGCTCCTCTGGGGCCAACGTCCTGACTTTC. This gives the protein CASSQEGQGSSGANVLTF.

V usage is TRBV19 and J usage is TRBJ1-5; D might be TRBD1 (5 bases). Trimming removed 7 bases from V and 6 bases from J, with 16 bases in between. The CDR3 is made up of 14 amino acids. Germline V CDR1 and CDR2: LNHDA, SQIVND (reference sequence). CDR3 in amino acids: CASKTITGGQPQHF. CDR3 nucleotide sequence: TGTGCCAGTAAAACAATAACAGGCGGTCAGCCCCAGCATTTT.

In its sample, this clone was seen once. The genes are TRBV7-2 and TRBJ2-7; D unclear. Trimming pared 6 bases from V and 2 bases from J, leaving 14 bases between. The CDR3 consists of 14 residues. Germline V gives CDR1 SGHTA, CDR2 FQGNSA. The CDR3 sequence is CASSFIHSAYEQYF. The CDR3, as DNA: TGTGCCAGCAGTTTTATTCACAGTGCCTACGAGCAGTACTTC.

The gene calls are TRBV30 and TRBJ1-1, with TRBD1 identical over 7 bases. The V and J ends lost 3 bases and 0 bases, in that order; junction bases with no gene match: 4. CDR1 and CDR2 from the germline V gene are GTSNPN and SVGIG (reference sequence). The CDR3 has 14 amino acids. CDR3 in amino acids: CAWSLGTVNTEAFF. The CDR3 DNA sequence: TGTGCCTGGAGCCTTGGGACAGTGAACACTGAAGCTTTCTTT.